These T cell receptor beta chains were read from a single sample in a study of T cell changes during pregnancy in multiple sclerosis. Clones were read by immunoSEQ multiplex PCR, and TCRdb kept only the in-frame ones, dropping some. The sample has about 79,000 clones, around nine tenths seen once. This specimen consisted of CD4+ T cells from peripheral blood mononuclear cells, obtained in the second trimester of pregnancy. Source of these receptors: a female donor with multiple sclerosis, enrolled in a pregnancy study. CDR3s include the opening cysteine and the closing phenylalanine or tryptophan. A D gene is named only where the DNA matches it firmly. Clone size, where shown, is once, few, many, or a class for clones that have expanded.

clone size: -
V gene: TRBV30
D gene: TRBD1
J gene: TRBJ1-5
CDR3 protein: CAWSLGQASNQPQHF
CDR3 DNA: TGTGCCTGGAGTCTGGGACAGGCAAGCAATCAGCCCCAGCATTTT

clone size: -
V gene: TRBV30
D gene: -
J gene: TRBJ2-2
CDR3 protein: CAWSVRGTGELFF
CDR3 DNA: TGTGCCTGGAGTGTCAGAGGCACCGGGGAGCTGTTTTTT

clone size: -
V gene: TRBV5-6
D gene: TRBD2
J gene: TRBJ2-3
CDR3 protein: CASSLVGGSTDTQYF
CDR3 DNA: TGTGCCAGCAGCTTGGTGGGCGGGAGTACAGATACGCAGTATTTT

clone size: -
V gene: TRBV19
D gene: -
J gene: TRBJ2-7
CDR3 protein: CASSSRDFAYEQYF
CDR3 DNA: TGTGCCAGTAGTAGCCGGGACTTTGCCTACGAGCAGTACTTC

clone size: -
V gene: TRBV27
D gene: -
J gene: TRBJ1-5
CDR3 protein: CASSLQGFRSNQPQHF
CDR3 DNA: TGTGCCAGCAGTTTGCAGGGGTTCAGGAGCAATCAGCCCCAGCATTTT

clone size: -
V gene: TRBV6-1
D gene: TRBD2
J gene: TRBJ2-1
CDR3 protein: CASRRLAEIYNEQFF
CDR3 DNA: TGTGCCAGCAGGAGACTAGCGGAGATATACAATGAGCAGTTCTTC

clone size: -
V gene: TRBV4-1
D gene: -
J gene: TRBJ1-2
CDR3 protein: CASSQEPRDTSGGYTF
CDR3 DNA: TGCGCCAGCAGCCAAGAGCCCAGGGACACCTCGGGGGGCTACACCTTC

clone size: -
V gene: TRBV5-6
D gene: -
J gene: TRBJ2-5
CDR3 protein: CASSKKGAGKTQYF
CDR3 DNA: TGTGCCAGCAGCAAGAAGGGGGCGGGAAAGACCCAGTACTTC

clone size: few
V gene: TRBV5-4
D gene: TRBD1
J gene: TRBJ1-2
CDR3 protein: CASSPDRGYGYTF
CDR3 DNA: TGTGCCAGCAGCCCGGACAGGGGCTATGGCTACACCTTC

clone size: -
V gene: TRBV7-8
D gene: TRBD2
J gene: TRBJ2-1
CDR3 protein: CASSLWVAGISYNEQFF
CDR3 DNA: TGTGCCAGCAGCTTGTGGGTAGCGGGGATCTCCTACAATGAGCAGTTCTTC

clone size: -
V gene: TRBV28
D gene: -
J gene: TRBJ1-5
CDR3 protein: CASSLQDSYSNQPQHF
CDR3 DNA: TGTGCCAGCAGTTTACAGGACAGCTATAGCAATCAGCCCCAGCATTTT

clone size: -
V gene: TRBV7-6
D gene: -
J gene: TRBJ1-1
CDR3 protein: CASSLSLYTEAFF
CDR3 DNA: TGTGCCAGCAGCTTATCTCTTTACACTGAAGCTTTCTTT

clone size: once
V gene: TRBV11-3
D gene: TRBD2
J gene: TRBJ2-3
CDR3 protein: CASSLMAGEDTQYF
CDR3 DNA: TGTGCCAGCAGCTTAATGGCGGGAGAAGATACGCAGTATTTT

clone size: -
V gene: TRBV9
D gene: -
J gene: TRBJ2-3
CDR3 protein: CASSVGSISTDTQYF
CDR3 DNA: TGTGCCAGCAGCGTAGGTTCAATCAGCACAGATACGCAGTATTTT

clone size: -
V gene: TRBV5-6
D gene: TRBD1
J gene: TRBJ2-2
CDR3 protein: CASNLYDREGELFF
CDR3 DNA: TGTGCCAGCAACCTATACGACAGGGAAGGGGAGCTGTTTTTT

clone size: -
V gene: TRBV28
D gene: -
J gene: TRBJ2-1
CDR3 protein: CASIPGTTYNEQFF
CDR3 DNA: TGTGCCAGCATCCCGGGGACAACCTACAATGAGCAGTTCTTC

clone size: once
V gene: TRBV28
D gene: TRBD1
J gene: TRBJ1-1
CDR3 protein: CASSLPGGGWTEAFF
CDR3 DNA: TGTGCCAGCAGTTTACCAGGGGGAGGATGGACTGAAGCTTTCTTT

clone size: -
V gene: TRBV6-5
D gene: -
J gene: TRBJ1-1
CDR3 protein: CASTPPGKGTEAFF
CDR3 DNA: TGTGCCAGCACCCCCCCGGGGAAGGGCACTGAAGCTTTCTTT

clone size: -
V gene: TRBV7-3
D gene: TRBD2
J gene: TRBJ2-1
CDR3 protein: CASSTPSGRALGEQFF
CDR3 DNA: TGTGCCAGCAGCACGCCTAGCGGGAGGGCCCTAGGTGAGCAGTTCTTC

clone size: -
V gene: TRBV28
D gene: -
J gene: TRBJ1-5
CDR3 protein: CASSLRGGRNQPQHF
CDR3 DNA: TGTGCCAGCAGTTTAAGAGGGGGACGCAATCAGCCCCAGCATTTT

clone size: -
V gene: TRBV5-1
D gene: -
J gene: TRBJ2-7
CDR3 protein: CASSRVGTHSYEQYF
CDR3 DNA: TGCGCCAGCAGCCGTGTCGGGACACATTCCTACGAGCAGTACTTC

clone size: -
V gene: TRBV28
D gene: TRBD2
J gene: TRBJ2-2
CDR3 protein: CASSRTSGRSGELFF
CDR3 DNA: TGTGCCAGCAGTCGGACTAGCGGGAGATCCGGGGAGCTGTTTTTT

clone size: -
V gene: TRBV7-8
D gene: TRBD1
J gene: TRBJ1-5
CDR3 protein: CASSLGQGAGNQPQHF
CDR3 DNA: TGTGCCAGCAGCTTAGGACAGGGGGCTGGCAATCAGCCCCAGCATTTT

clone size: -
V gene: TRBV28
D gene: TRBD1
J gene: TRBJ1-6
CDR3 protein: CASSLRWGTEICF
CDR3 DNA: TGTGCCAGCAGTTTAAGGTGGGGGACAGAAATATGCTTT

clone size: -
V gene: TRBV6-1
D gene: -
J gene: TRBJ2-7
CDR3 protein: CASSESDRSSYEQYF
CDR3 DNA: TGTGCCAGCAGTGAATCTGACAGAAGCTCCTACGAGCAGTACTTC

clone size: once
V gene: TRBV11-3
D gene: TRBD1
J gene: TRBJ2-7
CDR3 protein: CASSQTGTGGYEQYF
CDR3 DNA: TGTGCCAGCAGCCAAACCGGGACAGGGGGGTACGAGCAGTACTTC

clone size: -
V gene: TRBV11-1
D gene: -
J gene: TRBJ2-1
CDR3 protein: CASSLSGVSYNEQFF
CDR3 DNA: TGTGCCAGCAGCTTATCAGGGGTGAGCTACAATGAGCAGTTCTTC

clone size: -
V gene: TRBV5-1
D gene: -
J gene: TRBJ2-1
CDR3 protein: CASRVGGPYNEQFF
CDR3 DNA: TGCGCCAGCAGGGTCGGGGGGCCCTACAATGAGCAGTTCTTC

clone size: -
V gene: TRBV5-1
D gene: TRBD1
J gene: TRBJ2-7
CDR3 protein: CASSGTGGFYEQYF
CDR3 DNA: TGCGCCAGCAGCGGGACAGGGGGTTTCTACGAGCAGTACTTC

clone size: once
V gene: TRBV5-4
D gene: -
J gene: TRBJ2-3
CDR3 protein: CASVTWGRSDTQYF
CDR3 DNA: TGTGCCAGTGTTACGTGGGGCCGTTCCGATACGCAGTATTTT

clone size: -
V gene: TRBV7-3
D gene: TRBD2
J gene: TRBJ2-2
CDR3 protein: CASSLSRLAGNTGELFF
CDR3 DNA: TGTGCCAGCAGCTTATCAAGACTAGCGGGTAACACCGGGGAGCTGTTTTTT

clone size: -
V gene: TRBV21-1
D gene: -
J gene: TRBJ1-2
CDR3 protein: CASSGTGGNTF
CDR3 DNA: TGTGCCAGCAGTGGGACAGGCGGTAACACCTTC

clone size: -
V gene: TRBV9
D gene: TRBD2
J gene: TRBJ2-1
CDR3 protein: CASSRDSPTSGRGGAYNEQFF
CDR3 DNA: TGTGCCAGCAGCCGGGACAGCCCGACTAGCGGGAGAGGGGGTGCCTACAATGAGCAGTTCTTC

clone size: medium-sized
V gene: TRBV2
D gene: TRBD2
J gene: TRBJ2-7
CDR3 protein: CASSPTSGRSNEQYF
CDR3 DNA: TGTGCCAGCAGTCCGACTAGCGGGAGAAGCAACGAGCAGTACTTC

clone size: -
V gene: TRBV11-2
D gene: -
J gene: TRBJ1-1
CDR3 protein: CASSLVRDTEAFF
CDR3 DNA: TGTGCCAGCAGCTTAGTCAGGGACACTGAAGCTTTCTTT

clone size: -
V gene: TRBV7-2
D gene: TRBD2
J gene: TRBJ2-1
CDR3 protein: CASSALAGVATYNEQFF
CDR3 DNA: TGTGCCAGCAGCGCACTAGCGGGGGTCGCAACTTACAATGAGCAGTTCTTC

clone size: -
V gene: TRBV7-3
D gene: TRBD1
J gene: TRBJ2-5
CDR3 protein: CASSSSGGKETQYF
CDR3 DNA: TGTGCCAGCAGCTCCTCAGGGGGCAAAGAGACCCAGTACTTC

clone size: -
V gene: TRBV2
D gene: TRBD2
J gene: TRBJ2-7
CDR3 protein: CASISGTSSYEQYF
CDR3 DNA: TGTGCCAGCATTAGCGGGACGAGCTCCTACGAGCAGTACTTC

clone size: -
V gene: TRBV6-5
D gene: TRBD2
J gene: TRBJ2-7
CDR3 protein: CASSELAANYEQYF
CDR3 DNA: TGTGCCAGCAGCGAACTAGCGGCGAACTACGAGCAGTACTTC

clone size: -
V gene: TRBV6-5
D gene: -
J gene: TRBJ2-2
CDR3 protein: CASSYSGARGTGELFF
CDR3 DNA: TGTGCCAGCAGTTACTCCGGGGCCAGGGGCACCGGGGAGCTGTTTTTT

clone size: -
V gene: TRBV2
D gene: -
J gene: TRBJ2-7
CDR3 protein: CASRRGSPGYEQYF
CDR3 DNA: TGTGCCAGCAGGAGGGGGTCCCCCGGCTACGAGCAGTACTTC

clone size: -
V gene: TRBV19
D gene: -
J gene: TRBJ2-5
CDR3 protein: CASSNSGQETQYF
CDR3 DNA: TGTGCCAGTAGTAATAGCGGACAAGAGACCCAGTACTTC

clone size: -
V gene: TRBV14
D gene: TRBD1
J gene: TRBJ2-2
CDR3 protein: CASSLPGTGSGELFF
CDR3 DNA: TGTGCCAGCAGCCTTCCCGGGACAGGGTCCGGGGAGCTGTTTTTT

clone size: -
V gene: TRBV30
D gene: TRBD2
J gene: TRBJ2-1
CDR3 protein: CAWIAGGGPGHEQFF
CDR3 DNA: TGTGCCTGGATAGCGGGCGGGGGGCCCGGCCATGAGCAGTTCTTC

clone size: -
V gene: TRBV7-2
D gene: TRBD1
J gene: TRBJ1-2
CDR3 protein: CASSWGDRGSSGYTF
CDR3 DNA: TGTGCCAGCAGTTGGGGCGACAGGGGGTCCTCTGGCTACACCTTC

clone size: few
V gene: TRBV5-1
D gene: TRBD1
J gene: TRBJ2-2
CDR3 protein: CASSKGQGAVGELFF
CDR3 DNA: TGCGCCAGCAGCAAGGGACAGGGGGCGGTCGGGGAGCTGTTTTTT

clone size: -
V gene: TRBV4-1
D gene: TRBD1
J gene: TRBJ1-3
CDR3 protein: CASRHTGAGNTIYF
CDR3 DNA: TGCGCCAGCAGACATACAGGGGCTGGAAACACCATATATTTT

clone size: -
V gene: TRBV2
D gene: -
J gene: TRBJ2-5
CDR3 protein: CASTPVQETQYF
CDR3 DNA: TGTGCCAGCACACCGGTGCAAGAGACCCAGTACTTC